Following are 14 T cell receptor beta chains from one sample sequenced in a study of CXCR3-negative and CXCR3-positive naive CD8 T cells. Study results and caveats: Greater hydrophobicity was found in TRB CDR3s of CXCR3-positive naive cells than of CXCR3-negative naive cells.

Antigens of these TCRs are unknown. Libraries of TRB cDNA were made by 5' RACE and carried UMIs. TCRdb reprocessed the 5' RACE reads and stores each CDR3 protein as one record, lacking DNA. Its table lists about 120,000 distinct CDR3 sequences. Sequencing used naive CXCR3+ CD8+ T cells from blood. Subset described: CD45RO-CCR7+CD27+CD95- naive CD8+ T cells expressing CXCR3 (TNR3+). These receptors came from a human donor in good health. Some clones in this sample may be carry-over from other donors' samples.

The chain couples TRBV5-1 to TRBJ2-3; TCRdb's D gene call, TRBD1, goes unchecked for lack of DNA. The CDR3 runs to 14 residues. The V gene's germline CDR1 is SGHRS and CDR2 YFSETQ. CDR3 sequence reads: CASSIQVGTDTQYF.

The chain employs TRBV5-4 and TRBJ2-7; absent DNA, TCRdb's TRBD1 call cannot be checked. Germline V gene sequence: CDR1 SGHNT, CDR2 YYREEE (reference sequence). CDR3 length: 14 residues. Here the CDR3 reads CASSSGQGFYEQYF.

CDR3 protein: CATGELPGNEQFF. The chain employs TRBV6-5 and TRBJ2-1; with no DNA, the TCRdb D assignment of TRBD1 cannot be verified. This CDR3 has 13 amino acids. Germline values: CDR1 MNHEY, CDR2 SVGAGI.

The CDR3 spells CASSQDGEGPPNEKLFF. The chain is built from TRBV3-1 and TRBJ1-4. Germline CDR1 LGHDT, CDR2 YNNKEL (reference sequence). The CDR3 is made up of 17 amino acids.

The chain has TRBV4-3 and TRBJ1-2. The CDR3 is 17 residues long. Per germline, CDR1 LGHNA and CDR2 YSLEER. Here the CDR3 reads CASSQGNNEGFNYGYTF.

The CDR3 region is CASSLGSGFETQYF. The chain carries TRBV7-8 and TRBJ2-5. Germline CDR1 reads SGHVS; CDR2 reads FQNEAQ. The CDR3 is made up of 14 amino acids.

The chain recombines TRBV28 with TRBJ1-5; without DNA, the TCRdb call of TRBD1 cannot be checked. The CDR3 spans 16 residues. In germline, CDR1 is MDHEN, CDR2 SYDVKM. The CDR3 loop is CASSFLGTGGNQPQHF.

This chain joins TRBV5-1 and TRBJ2-7; TCRdb selects TRBD1, and the lack of DNA leaves this call unchecked. From germline, CDR1 is SGHRS and CDR2 YFSETQ. The CDR3 covers 12 residues. The CDR3 is CASSLDSHEQYF.

The gene calls are TRBV16 and TRBJ2-3. This CDR3 has 15 residues. Germline assignment: CDR1 KGHSY and CDR2 FQNENV. The CDR3 protein is CASSPSSGSTDTQYF.

The chain combines TRBV29-1 with TRBJ2-7; TCRdb reports TRBD1, a call that lacks DNA to check it against. There are 17 residues in the CDR3. Germline CDR1 and CDR2: SQVTM and ANQGSEA. The CDR3 spells CSVEGGPSGTRGYEQYF.

This sequence joins TRBV4-3 and TRBJ1-6. The CDR3 runs to 16 residues. CDR1 and CDR2 from the germline V gene are LGHNA and YSLEER. The CDR3 is CASSQSWGSTNSPLHF.

CDR3 sequence reads: CASSTRHGEKYQETQYF. The chain combines TRBV13 with TRBJ2-5; TCRdb picks TRBD1, but there is no DNA to check that call. Looked up from germline, CDR1 is PRHDT and CDR2 is FYEKMQ (reference sequence). The CDR3 is made up of 17 amino acids.

This rearrangement joins TRBV27 to TRBJ2-2; TCRdb picks TRBD1, but there is no DNA to check that call. Germline lookup yields CDR1 MNHEY and CDR2 SMNVEV (reference sequence). The CDR3 consists of 15 residues. The CDR3 loop reads CASSPRTGGAGELFF.

The chain employs TRBV27 and TRBJ2-7; TCRdb picks TRBD2, but there is no DNA to check that call. The CDR3 contains 14 residues. Germline V gene data show CDR1 as MNHEY and CDR2 as SMNVEV (reference sequence). The chain's CDR3 is CASSLFRGGREQYF.